The 27 T cell receptor beta chains below all came from one sample that was sequenced in a study of blood T cells in healthy people across ages. A second roughly 7 to 12 cycle PCR used barcoded and J-beta primers. MiXCR was run by TCRdb on the 5' RACE reads, yielding one entry per CDR3 protein. Here the sample spans over 950,000 distinct CDR3 sequences, just over 50% being singletons. The sample was blood. The receptors derive from a woman aged 60-75 years in good health.

The V gene is TRBV6-2 or TRBV6-3, the J gene TRBJ2-3; possibly TRBD2 for D (6 bases). V lost 7 bases and J 4 bases, leaving 24 bases between the germline ends. The CDR3 loop spans 17 amino acids. Looked up from germline, CDR1 is MNHEY and CDR2 is SVGEGT. The CDR3 here is CASTQRPLARSADTQYF. CDR3 DNA: TGTGCCAGCACCCAACGGCCCCTAGCGAGAAGCGCAGATACGCAGTATTTT.

V and J are TRBV19 and TRBJ2-3; TRBD2 might be the D (6 bases). V lost 6 bases and J lost 2, with 9 bases in between. Germline V gene sequence: CDR1 LNHDA, CDR2 SQIVND (reference sequence). This CDR3 region has 13 residues. The CDR3 is CASSRTNTDTQYF. The CDR3 DNA reads as TGTGCCAGTAGCAGGACTAACACAGATACGCAGTATTTT. Drawing the rest from reference TRBV19 and TRBJ2-3, the complete variable domain is DGGITQSPKYLFRKEGQNVTLSCEQNLNHDAMYWYRQDPGQGLRLIYYSQIVNDFQKGDIAEGYSVSREKKESFPLTVTSAQKNPTAFYLCASSRTNTDTQYFGPGTRLTVL.

Notes on this clonotype: One junction end does not reproduce the germline sequence, and a read error may be involved. This chain links TRBV12-3 or TRBV12-4 with TRBJ1-2; D is perhaps TRBD1 (5 bases). This CDR3 is 12 amino acids long. CDR3 sequence: CAGSLTVYGYTF. The CDR3 DNA follows: TGTGCCGGCAGTCTGACAGTTTATGGCTACACCTTC.

Only a few counts were recorded for this clonotype. The chain uses TRBV2 and TRBJ1-2, with D unresolved. The CDR3 contains 12 residues. The germline V gene encodes CDR1 SNHLY and CDR2 FYNNEI. Between the trimmed V and J ends, which lost 1 base and 4 bases, there was a span of 4 bases. Here the CDR3 DNA reads TGTGCCAGCAGTGAAGGTGGCTATGGCTACACCTTC. Protein sequence: CASSEGGYGYTF.

This clonotype appeared a few times. The V and J genes are TRBV4-1 and TRBJ2-7; 9 positions agree with TRBD2. The germline gives CDR1 MGHRA, CDR2 YSYEKL. V lost 0 bases and J lost 3; bases outside the gene matches: 6. CDR3 length: 16 amino acids. CDR3 bases: TGCGCCAGCAGCCAAGATCTCGGAGCGGGGGGCTACGAGCAGTACTTC. Amino acid sequence: CASSQDLGAGGYEQYF.

The chain carries TRBV5-1 and TRBJ2-5, with D perhaps matching TRBD1 or TRBD2 (5 bases each). V shed 0 bases and J shed 6 bases, with 15 bases lying between them. The CDR3 contains 15 residues. Germline loops: CDR1 SGHRS, CDR2 YFSETQ. The CDR3 nucleotides are TGCGCCAGCAGCTTGGATGGGACGAGGGTCCAGACCCAGTACTTC. Translation gives CASSLDGTRVQTQYF.

The table lists this clonotype with a few counts. The chain joins TRBV20-1 to TRBJ2-7; 14 bases agree with TRBD2. V lost 6 bases to trimming and J lost 6 bases; unmatched junction nucleotides: 1. The CDR3 is 12 residues long. Germline assignment: CDR1 DFQATT and CDR2 SNEGSKA (reference sequence). The CDR3 loop is CSAGTSGGEQYF. CDR3 DNA sequence: TGCAGTGCCGGGACTAGCGGGGGCGAGCAGTACTTC.

The rearrangement joins TRBV28 to TRBJ2-3; 11 bases map to TRBD2. The germline V gene has CDR1 MDHEN and CDR2 SYDVKM. With 1 base clipped from V and 8 bases from J, the junction kept 14 bases outside the gene matches. The CDR3 extends over 18 amino acids. The CDR3 here is CASSLSLPTSGGHGTQYF. CDR3 DNA sequence: TGTGCCAGCAGTTTATCCCTCCCTACTAGCGGGGGCCATGGTACGCAGTATTTT.

The J gene is TRBJ2-3, the V gene TRBV12-3 or TRBV12-4; D is unresolved. Trimming removed 5 bases from V and 6 bases from J, with 9 bases in between. CDR3 size: 12 residues. As DNA, the CDR3 is TGTGCCAGCAGTACGCTATTTGATACGCAGTATTTT. This gives the protein CASSTLFDTQYF.

Details on this clonotype: Here the CDR3 omits its conserved ending phenylalanine or tryptophan, so a read error is the likely source. The V call is TRBV7-2, the J call TRBJ2-1; D gene unclear. Germline V gene sequence: CDR1 SGHTA, CDR2 FQGNSA. V was cut by 5 bases and J by 1 base, with 15 bases left in between. The CDR3 totals 16 residues. CDR3 DNA: TGTGCCAGCAGCGAATTAGCCGTAGGGTCCTACAATGAGCAGTTCTTG. Translated, it gives CASSELAVGSYNEQFL.

This chain connects TRBV6-2 or TRBV6-3 to TRBJ2-1; possible D gene TRBD2, 5 bases. Germline V gene lookup returns CDR1 MNHEY and CDR2 SVGEGT. With 0 bases removed from V and 0 bases from J, the gap between germline ends came to 9 bases. The CDR3 runs to 16 residues. The CDR3 coding sequence is TGTGCCAGCAGTTACTCGGCGGGCCTCTCCTACAATGAGCAGTTCTTC. It encodes CASSYSAGLSYNEQFF.

This clonotype has a handful of counts. The V and J genes are TRBV20-1 and TRBJ2-1; the D is unclear. Trimming took off 6 bases at V and 8 bases at J, with 17 bases between the two ends. This CDR3 is built from 13 residues. Looked up from germline, CDR1 is DFQATT and CDR2 is SNEGSKA (reference sequence). CDR3 amino acids: CSADGPSLDEQFF. The CDR3 DNA is TGCAGTGCCGATGGGCCGAGTTTGGATGAGCAGTTCTTC.

The genes are TRBV28 and TRBJ2-7, with a tentative D call TRBD2 (5 bases). The CDR3 is 19 residues long. V was shortened by 5 bases and J by 4 bases, with 30 bases between the two germline ends. Germline V gene lookup returns CDR1 MDHEN and CDR2 SYDVKM. The DNA of the CDR3 is TGTGCCAGCAGTCCAACCCCAGCTAAGGGAGTTCTTCGTCCGTACGAGCAGTACTTC. It is translated as CASSPTPAKGVLRPYEQYF.

The rearrangement joins TRBV27 to TRBJ1-2; a weak D match, TRBD1 (6 bases). CDR1 and CDR2 (germline): MNHEY, SMNVEV (reference sequence). V shed 10 bases and J shed 5 bases, with 17 bases lying between them. The CDR3 sequence is 13 residues long. CDR3 DNA sequence: TGTGCCACCGCTGAAGGGGGAAGATATGGCTACACCTTC. Protein: CATAEGGRYGYTF.

This clonotype has only one observation. This sequence joins TRBV6-6 and TRBJ2-1; maybe TRBD2 (6 bases). Germline CDR1 reads MNHNY; CDR2 reads SVGAGI (reference sequence). The V end lost 7 bases, the J end lost 0 bases, and 19 bases lay between the germline ends. This CDR3 spans 17 amino acids. CDR3 in amino acids: CASTSGGTDFSYNEQFF. DNA of the CDR3: TGTGCCAGCACTTCCGGTGGGACTGACTTCTCCTACAATGAGCAGTTCTTC.

The chain combines TRBV11-2 with TRBJ2-1; 8 bases fit TRBD1. The CDR3 is 14 residues long. CDR1 SGHAT and CDR2 FQNNGV come from the germline V gene. With V trimmed by 1 base and J by 9 bases, 5 bases remained unmatched. The CDR3 here is CASSLVQGAIEQFF. As DNA, the CDR3 is TGTGCCAGCAGCTTAGTTCAGGGGGCGATTGAGCAGTTCTTC.

This clonotype was detected many times. The rearrangement joins TRBV7-2 to TRBJ2-3, with TRBD2 matching over 11 bases. V was pared by 6 bases and J by 5 bases, with 7 bases of the junction left unmatched. CDR1 is SGHTA and CDR2 is FQGNSA in the germline V gene. The CDR3 covers 15 residues. CDR3 in amino acids: CASRPTSGRVDTQYF. In DNA, the CDR3 is TGTGCCAGCAGACCTACTAGCGGGAGAGTAGATACGCAGTATTTT.

V usage is TRBV20-1 and J usage is TRBJ1-5; no clear D gene. CDR3 length equals 11 residues. Deletions cut 1 base from V and 4 bases from J, with 2 bases between. The germline CDR1 and CDR2 sequences are DFQATT and SNEGSKA (reference sequence). In nucleotides, the CDR3 is TGCAGTGCTAGAGGTAATCAGCCCCAGCATTTT. This sequence encodes CSARGNQPQHF.

The chain uses TRBV5-1 and TRBJ2-7, with 7 bases lining up with TRBD1. This CDR3 region has 16 residues. V was clipped by 1 base and J by 0 bases; unmatched bases: 7. Germline lookup yields CDR1 SGHRS and CDR2 YFSETQ. The CDR3 loop is CASSLFGTAHSYEQYF. The CDR3 coding sequence is TGCGCCAGCAGCTTGTTTGGGACAGCTCACTCCTACGAGCAGTACTTC.

V is TRBV13 and J is TRBJ2-7; 12 positions agree with TRBD1. Unmatched junction bases numbered 7, after V lost 5 bases and J lost 2 bases. Germline V gives CDR1 PRHDT, CDR2 FYEKMQ (reference sequence). The CDR3 has 16 amino acids. CDR3: CASSPAGTGGTYEQYF. CDR3 DNA sequence: TGTGCCAGCAGCCCTGCCGGGACAGGGGGCACCTACGAGCAGTACTTC.

The table lists this clonotype with a few counts. The gene calls are TRBV27 and TRBJ2-6, with D uncertain. V was clipped by 8 bases and J by 4 bases, with 15 bases between them. This CDR3 has 15 residues. Germline V gene data show CDR1 as MNHEY and CDR2 as SMNVEV (reference sequence). This chain's CDR3 is CASGELSSGANVLTF. In DNA form, the CDR3 reads TGTGCCAGCGGAGAGCTGTCTTCCGGGGCCAACGTCCTGACTTTC. The full variable domain, its missing parts supplied by reference TRBV27 and TRBJ2-6, is EAQVTQNPRYLITVTGKKLTVTCSQNMNHEYMSWYRQDPGLGLRQIYYSMNVEVTDKGDVPEGYKVSRKEKRNFPLILESPSPNQTSLYFCASGELSSGANVLTFGAGSRLTVL.

The chain is built from TRBV28 and TRBJ2-7; 8 nucleotides agree with TRBD1. Germline trimming cut 5 bases from V and 1 base from J; bases unmatched to any gene: 7. CDR1 MDHEN and CDR2 SYDVKM come from the germline V gene. The CDR3 is 15 residues long. CDR3 in DNA: TGTGCCAGCAGTCCGACAGGGGTCACATCCTACGAGCAGTACTTC. Its translation: CASSPTGVTSYEQYF.

The V and J genes are TRBV9 and TRBJ2-7; D may match TRBD1 or TRBD2 (5 bases each). Germline V CDR1 and CDR2: SGDLS, YYNGEE. The CDR3 extends over 12 amino acids. With 6 bases removed from V and 6 bases from J, the gap between germline ends came to 13 bases. CDR3 bases: TGTGCCAGCAAGGGGTATCGGGGCGAGCAGTACTTC. As protein: CASKGYRGEQYF.

This clonotype was detected a few times. This rearrangement joins TRBV7-2 to TRBJ1-2; 8 positions agree with TRBD1. Losses at the gene ends were 2 bases for V and 8 bases for J; bases not matched to a gene: 10. CDR1 is SGHTA, CDR2 FQGNSA, per germline. The CDR3 consists of 15 residues. The CDR3 coding sequence is TGTGCCAGCAGCTTACGTGGCAGGGGGCGGTCGGGCTACACCTTC. Protein: CASSLRGRGRSGYTF.

This clonotype was seen only a few times. The chain carries TRBV6-5 and TRBJ1-2; 7 nucleotides line up with TRBD1. Germline assignment: CDR1 MNHEY and CDR2 SVGAGI. V lost 9 bases and J lost 8; bases outside the gene matches: 9. The CDR3 extends over 12 amino acids. In DNA, the CDR3 is TGTGCCAGTAAGACAGGGTTTTACGGCTACACCTTC. Its translation is CASKTGFYGYTF.

The genes are TRBV20-1 and TRBJ2-1; tentatively, D is TRBD1 (5 bases). Trimming left V 2 bases short and J 8 bases short, with 16 bases between. The germline V gene has CDR1 DFQATT and CDR2 SNEGSKA (reference sequence). The CDR3 runs 14 residues. CDR3 loop: CSARPRAGPHEQFF. In DNA form, the CDR3 reads TGCAGTGCTAGACCCAGGGCAGGGCCACATGAGCAGTTCTTC.

This clonotype was seen a handful of times. The chain couples TRBV7-9 to TRBJ2-3; 9 bases are shared with TRBD1. CDR1 and CDR2 (germline): SEHNR, FQNEAQ (reference sequence). The CDR3 consists of 18 residues. The V gene end was trimmed by 4 bases and the J gene end by 2 bases; junction bases not matched to a gene: 13. The CDR3 loop is CASSSLLLRQGDTDTQYF. The CDR3 nucleotides are TGTGCCAGCAGCTCGCTCTTGCTGAGACAGGGGGACACAGATACGCAGTATTTT.